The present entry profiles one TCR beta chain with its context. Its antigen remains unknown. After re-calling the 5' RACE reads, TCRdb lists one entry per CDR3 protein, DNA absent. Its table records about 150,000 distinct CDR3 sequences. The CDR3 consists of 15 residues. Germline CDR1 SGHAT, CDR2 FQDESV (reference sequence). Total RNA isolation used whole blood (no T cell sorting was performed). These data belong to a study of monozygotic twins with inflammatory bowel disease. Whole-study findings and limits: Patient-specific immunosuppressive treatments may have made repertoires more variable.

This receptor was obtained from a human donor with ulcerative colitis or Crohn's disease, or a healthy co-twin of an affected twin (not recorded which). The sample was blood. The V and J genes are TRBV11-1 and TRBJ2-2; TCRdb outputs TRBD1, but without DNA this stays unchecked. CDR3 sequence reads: CASSTIGQGAGEPFF.